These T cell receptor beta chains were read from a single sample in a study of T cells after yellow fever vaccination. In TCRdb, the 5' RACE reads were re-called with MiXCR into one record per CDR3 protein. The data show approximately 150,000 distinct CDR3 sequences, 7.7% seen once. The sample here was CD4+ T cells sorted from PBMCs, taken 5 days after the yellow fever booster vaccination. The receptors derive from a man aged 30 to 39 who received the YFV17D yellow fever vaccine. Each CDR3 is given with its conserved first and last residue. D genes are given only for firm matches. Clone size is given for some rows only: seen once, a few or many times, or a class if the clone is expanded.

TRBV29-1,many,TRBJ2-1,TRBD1,CSVAGQVDNEQFF,TGCAGCGTTGCGGGACAGGTAGACAATGAGCAGTTCTTC
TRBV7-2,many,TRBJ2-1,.,CASSLMGGDNEQFF,TGTGCCAGCAGCTTAATGGGTGGCGACAATGAGCAGTTCTTC
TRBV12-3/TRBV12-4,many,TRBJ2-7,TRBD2,CASSRTRGSYEQYF,TGTGCCAGCAGTAGGACTAGAGGGTCCTACGAGCAGTACTTC
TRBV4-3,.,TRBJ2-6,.,CASSQDPALLSGANVLTF,TGCGCCAGCAGCCAAGATCCTGCTCTGCTCTCTGGGGCCAACGTCCTGACTTTC
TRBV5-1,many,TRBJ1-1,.,CASEDKFRSTEAFF,TGCGCCAGCGAGGACAAATTTCGGAGCACTGAAGCTTTCTTT
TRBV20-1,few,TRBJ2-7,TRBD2,CSARGLLAGDYEQYF,TGCAGTGCTAGAGGCCTGCTAGCGGGAGACTACGAGCAGTACTTC
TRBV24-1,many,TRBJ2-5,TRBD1,CATEDRGGETQYF,TGTGCCACTGAGGACAGGGGAGGCGAGACCCAGTACTTC
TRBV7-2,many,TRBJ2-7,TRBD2,CASSSASGRFYEQYF,TGTGCCAGCAGCTCCGCTAGCGGGAGATTCTACGAGCAGTACTTC
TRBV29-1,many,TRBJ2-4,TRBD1,CSVAGQVAKNIQYF,TGCAGCGTTGCGGGACAGGTCGCCAAAAACATTCAGTACTTC
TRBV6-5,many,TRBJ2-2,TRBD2,CASSSLGGSGTGELFF,TGTGCCAGCAGTTCTCTGGGCGGGAGTGGCACCGGGGAGCTGTTTTTT
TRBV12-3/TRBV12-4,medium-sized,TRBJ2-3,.,CASSPIRDTQYF,TGTGCCAGCAGTCCTATTAGGGATACGCAGTATTTT
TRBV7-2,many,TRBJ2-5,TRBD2,CASSLRGASGRGETQYF,TGTGCCAGCAGCTTAAGGGGAGCGAGCGGGAGGGGCGAGACCCAGTACTTC
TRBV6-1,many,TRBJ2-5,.,CASTEQGFQETQYF,TGTGCCAGCACCGAACAGGGATTCCAAGAGACCCAGTACTTC
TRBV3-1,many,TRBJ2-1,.,CASSQISADTRGRKYYNEQFF,TGTGCCAGCAGCCAAATATCAGCGGATACTAGGGGTAGGAAATACTACAATGAGCAGTTCTTC
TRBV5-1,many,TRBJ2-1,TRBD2,CASVGGAGGSHEQFF,TGCGCCAGCGTGGGAGGAGCGGGAGGGAGCCATGAGCAGTTCTTC
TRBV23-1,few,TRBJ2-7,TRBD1,CASRIVQGVPYYEQYF,TGCGCCAGCCGAATCGTTCAGGGGGTCCCATACTACGAGCAGTACTTC
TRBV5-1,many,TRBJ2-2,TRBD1,CASSFYDRDTGELFF,TGCGCCAGCAGCTTTTACGACAGGGACACCGGGGAGCTGTTTTTT
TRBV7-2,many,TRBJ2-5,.,CASSLAREETQYF,TGTGCCAGCAGCTTAGCCAGGGAAGAGACCCAGTACTTC
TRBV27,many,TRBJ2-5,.,CASSLRRGETQYF,TGTGCCAGCAGTTTGAGGCGCGGGGAGACCCAGTACTTC
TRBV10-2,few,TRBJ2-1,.,CASRLGSVGEQFF,TGCGCCAGCAGGCTTGGTAGCGTCGGTGAGCAGTTCTTC
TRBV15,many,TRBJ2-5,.,CATSRGRRAQETQYF,TGTGCCACCAGCAGAGGAAGGAGAGCCCAAGAGACCCAGTACTTC
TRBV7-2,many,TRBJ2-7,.,CASSSLGWGEQYF,TGTGCCAGCAGCTCCCTAGGTTGGGGCGAGCAGTACTTC
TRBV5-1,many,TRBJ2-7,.,CASSSGRLPYEQYF,TGCGCCAGCAGCAGTGGACGTCTCCCCTACGAGCAGTACTTC
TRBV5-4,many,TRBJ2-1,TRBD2,CASSLAGASGYNEQFF,TGTGCCAGCAGCTTGGCCGGTGCTAGCGGCTACAATGAGCAGTTCTTC
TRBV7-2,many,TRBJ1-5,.,CASSLEVSQPQHF,TGTGCCAGCAGCTTAGAGGTTTCACAGCCCCAGCATTTT
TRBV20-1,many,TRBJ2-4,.,CSARTGRYF,TGCAGTGCTAGGACGGGAAGGTACTTC
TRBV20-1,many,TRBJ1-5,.,CSARATVSNQPQHF,TGCAGTGCTAGAGCGACGGTTAGCAATCAGCCCCAGCATTTT
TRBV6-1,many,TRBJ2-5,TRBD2,CASRGGTSGKQETQYF,TGTGCCAGCAGAGGTGGGACTAGCGGAAAACAAGAGACCCAGTACTTC
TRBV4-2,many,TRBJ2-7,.,CASSRIPGGSPSSYEQYF,TGTGCCAGCAGCCGGATCCCAGGAGGGAGTCCCTCCTCCTACGAGCAGTACTTC
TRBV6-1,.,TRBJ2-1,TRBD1,CASRDGQAKYNEQFF,TGTGCCAGCAGAGATGGACAGGCAAAGTACAATGAGCAGTTCTTC
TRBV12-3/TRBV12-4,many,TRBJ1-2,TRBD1,CASGGQGDYGYTF,TGTGCCAGCGGGGGACAGGGGGACTATGGCTACACCTTC
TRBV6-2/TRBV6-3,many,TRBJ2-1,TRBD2,CASSARGSPGNEQFF,TGTGCCAGCAGTGCCCGCGGGAGCCCAGGGAATGAGCAGTTCTTC
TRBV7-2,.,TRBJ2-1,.,CASSRVGRNEQFF,TGTGCCAGCAGCCGAGTAGGGAGGAATGAGCAGTTCTTC
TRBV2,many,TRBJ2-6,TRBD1,CASSGDRRPSGANVLTF,TGTGCCAGCAGTGGGGACAGAAGGCCCTCTGGGGCCAACGTCCTGACTTTC
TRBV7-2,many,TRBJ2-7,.,CASSLDAFSYEQYF,TGTGCCAGCAGCTTAGACGCATTCTCCTACGAGCAGTACTTC
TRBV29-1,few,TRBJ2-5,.,CSVKQETQYF,TGCAGCGTTAAACAGGAGACCCAGTACTTC
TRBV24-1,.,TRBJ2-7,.,CATSNPGLRGRLGLDSEQYF,TGTGCCACCAGTAACCCGGGGCTCAGGGGGCGCCTTGGACTAGACAGCGAGCAGTACTTC
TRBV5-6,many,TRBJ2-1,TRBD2,CASSSQITPGLPTYNEQFF,TGTGCCAGCAGCTCTCAAATTACTCCGGGACTACCTACCTACAATGAGCAGTTCTTC
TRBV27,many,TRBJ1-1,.,CASSFNTVRSTEAFF,TGTGCCAGCAGTTTTAATACAGTGAGGTCCACTGAAGCTTTCTTT
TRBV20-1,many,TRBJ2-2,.,CSAMVARGTGELFF,TGCAGTGCTATGGTAGCCCGAGGTACCGGGGAGCTGTTTTTT
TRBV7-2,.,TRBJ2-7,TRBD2,CASSLLAGTYEQYF,TGTGCCAGCAGCTTACTAGCGGGGACCTACGAGCAGTACTTC
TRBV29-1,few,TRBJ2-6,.,CSVEKFSGANVLTF,TGCAGCGTGGAAAAATTTTCTGGGGCCAACGTCCTGACTTTC
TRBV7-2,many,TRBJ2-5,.,CASSLVPWEETQYF,TGTGCCAGCAGCTTAGTTCCGTGGGAAGAGACCCAGTACTTC
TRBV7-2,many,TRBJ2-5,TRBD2,CASSPWGGETQYF,TGTGCCAGCAGCCCCTGGGGGGGGGAGACCCAGTACTTC
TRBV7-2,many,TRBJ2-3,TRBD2,CASSLRAGGSADTQYF,TGTGCCAGCAGCTTACGTGCGGGAGGGAGCGCAGATACGCAGTATTTT
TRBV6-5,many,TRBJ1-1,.,CASSYSRDSNTEAFF,TGTGCCAGCAGTTACTCCCGCGACAGCAACACTGAAGCTTTCTTT
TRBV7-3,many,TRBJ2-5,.,CASSLNRRETQYF,TGTGCCAGCAGCTTAAACAGGAGGGAGACCCAGTACTTC
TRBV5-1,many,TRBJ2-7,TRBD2,CARRPGLAGLYEQYF,TGCGCCAGGAGACCGGGACTAGCGGGACTTTACGAGCAGTACTTC
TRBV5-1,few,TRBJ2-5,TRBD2,CASTERASGGVETQYF,TGCGCCAGCACTGAGAGGGCTAGCGGAGGGGTAGAGACCCAGTACTTC
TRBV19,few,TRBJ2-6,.,CASSTLDGIVAGANVLTF,TGTGCCAGTAGTACTCTGGACGGAATAGTAGCTGGGGCCAACGTCCTGACTTTC
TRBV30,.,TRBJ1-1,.,CAWRLGTMNTEAFF,TGTGCCTGGAGACTGGGGACCATGAACACTGAAGCTTTCTTT
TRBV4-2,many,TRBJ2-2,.,CASSKEQGYTGELFF,TGTGCCAGCAGTAAGGAACAGGGTTACACCGGGGAGCTGTTTTTT
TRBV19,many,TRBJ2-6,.,CASSRDLSGANVLTF,TGTGCCAGTAGCCGAGACCTTTCTGGGGCCAACGTCCTGACTTTC
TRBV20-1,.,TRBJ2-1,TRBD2,CSANRGGRASGNEQLF,TGCAGTGCTAATAGGGGCGGGAGGGCCTCAGGCAATGAGCAGCTCTTC
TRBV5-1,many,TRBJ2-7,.,CASSRWGSYEQYF,TGCGCCAGCAGCCGGTGGGGGTCCTACGAGCAGTACTTC
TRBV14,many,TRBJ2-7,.,CASSPYRDYEQYF,TGTGCCAGCAGCCCCTACAGGGACTACGAGCAGTACTTC
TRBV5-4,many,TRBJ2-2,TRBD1,CASSQGQAHTGELFF,TGTGCCAGCAGCCAGGGACAGGCTCACACCGGGGAGCTGTTTTTT
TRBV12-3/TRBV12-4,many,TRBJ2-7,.,CASSRGSGVDEQYF,TGTGCCAGCAGCAGGGGTTCGGGGGTGGACGAGCAGTACTTC
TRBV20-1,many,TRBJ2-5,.,CTPPEGETQYF,TGCACCCCCCCGGAAGGAGAGACCCAGTACTTC
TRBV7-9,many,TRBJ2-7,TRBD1,CASSRQGAGNEQYF,TGTGCCAGCAGCCGACAGGGGGCTGGAAACGAGCAGTACTTC